This T cell receptor beta chain was recovered during a study of early T cells in non-severe SARS-CoV-2 infection. Study results and caveats: Comparison of clonotypes with VDJdb favored anti-spike CD8 responses while missing private and CD4 specificities.

Individual cDNA molecules were tagged with unique molecular identifiers. MiXCR, applied by TCRdb to the 5' RACE reads, yields one record per CDR3 protein. The table lists 68,000 or so distinct CDR3 sequences, about a tenth of them singletons. The CDR3 loop spans 11 amino acids. Germline CDR1 SEHNR, CDR2 FQNEAQ (reference sequence). Trimming shortened V by 8 bases and J by 4 bases, and 9 bases separated the two germline ends. As for this clonotype: Its antigen is still unknown.

Material: whole blood. This receptor was taken from an adult who was a healthcare worker with PCR-confirmed SARS-CoV-2 infection or an uninfected control (not recorded which). The V gene is TRBV7-9, the J gene TRBJ2-7; possibly TRBD2 for D (5 bases). CDR3 DNA sequence: TGTGCCAGCGGTACGGGGTACGAGCAGTACTTC. Translated: CASGTGYEQYF.